This T cell receptor (beta chain) stems from a study of T-cell reconstitution after alpha-beta-depleted transplantation in children. The table lists this clonotype with many counts. The CDR3 covers 14 residues. Trimming removed 5 bases at V and 5 bases at J, with 18 bases between. From germline, CDR1 is DFQATT and CDR2 SNEGSKA (reference sequence). Unique molecular identifiers were incorporated into the prepared TCRbeta library. TCRdb itself ran the PCR reads through MiXCR, one entry per CDR3 protein. The sample has some 640,000 distinct CDR3 sequences; roughly 15% are singletons. The chain links TRBV20-1 to TRBJ2-5; the D gene is possibly TRBD1 (5 bases). Sequenced material: PBMCs from the stem cell graft donor, taken from the stem cell graft. The TCR originated in a human donor who donated a stem cell graft to a child with acute myeloid leukemia. CDR3 nucleotide sequence: TGCAGTGCTCCCCGCCAGGGAAGATTCGAGACCCAGTACTTC. Translating it yields CSAPRQGRFETQYF.